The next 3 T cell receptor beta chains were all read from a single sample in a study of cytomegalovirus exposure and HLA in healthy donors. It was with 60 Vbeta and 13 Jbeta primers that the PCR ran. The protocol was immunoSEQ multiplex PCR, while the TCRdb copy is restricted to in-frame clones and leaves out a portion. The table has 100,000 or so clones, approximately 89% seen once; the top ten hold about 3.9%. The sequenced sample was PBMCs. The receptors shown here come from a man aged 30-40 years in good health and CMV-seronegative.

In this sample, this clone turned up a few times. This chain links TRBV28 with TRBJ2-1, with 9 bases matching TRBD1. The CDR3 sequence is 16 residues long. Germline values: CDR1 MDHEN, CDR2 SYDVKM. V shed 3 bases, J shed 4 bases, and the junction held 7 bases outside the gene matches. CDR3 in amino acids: CASSFPGTGPYNEQFF. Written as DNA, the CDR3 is TGTGCCAGCAGTTTCCCCGGGACAGGGCCATACAATGAGCAGTTCTTC. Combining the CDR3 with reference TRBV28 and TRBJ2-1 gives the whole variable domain DVKVTQSSRYLVKRTGEKVFLECVQDMDHENMFWYRQDPGLGLRLIYFSYDVKMKEKGDIPEGYSVSREKKERFSLILESASTNQTSMYLCASSFPGTGPYNEQFFGPGTRLTVL.

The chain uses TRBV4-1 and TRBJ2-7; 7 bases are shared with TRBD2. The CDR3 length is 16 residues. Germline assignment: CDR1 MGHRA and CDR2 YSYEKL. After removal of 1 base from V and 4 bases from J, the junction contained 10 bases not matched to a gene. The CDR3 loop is CASSQARAGRGYEQYF. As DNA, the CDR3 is TGCGCCAGCAGCCAAGCTCGGGCAGGGCGGGGGTACGAGCAGTACTTC.

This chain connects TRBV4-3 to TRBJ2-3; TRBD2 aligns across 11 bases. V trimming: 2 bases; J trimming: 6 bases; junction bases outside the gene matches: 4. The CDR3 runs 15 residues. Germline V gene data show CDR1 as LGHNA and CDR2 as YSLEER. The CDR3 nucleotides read TGCGCCAGCAGCCAACTAGCGGGAGGTTTCGATACGCAGTATTTT. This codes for CASSQLAGGFDTQYF.